This is a list of T cell receptor beta chains from one sample in a study of glioma-infiltrating T cells after dendritic cell vaccination. The assay was immunoSEQ multiplex PCR, and TCRdb's table has in-frame clones only and misses some. Counted here are roughly 60,000 clones, approximately 80% occurring once; the ten biggest clones make up less than 20%. The source material was blood, sampled after dendritic cell vaccination. These receptors all come from a human donor with glioblastoma. CDR3s include the opening cysteine and the closing phenylalanine or tryptophan. A D gene is named only where the DNA matches it firmly. Not all rows give a size; the values are once, few, many and, for expanded clones, a class.

v_gene: TRBV27
abundance: -
j_gene: TRBJ2-3
d_gene: -
CDR3aa: CASRQLSTDTQYF
CDR3nt: TGTGCCAGCAGACAGCTGAGCACAGATACGCAGTATTTT

v_gene: TRBV5-1
abundance: few
j_gene: TRBJ2-7
d_gene: -
CDR3aa: CASSLDREGYEQYF
CDR3nt: TGCGCCAGCAGCTTGGACAGGGAAGGATACGAGCAGTACTTC

v_gene: TRBV5-1
abundance: -
j_gene: TRBJ2-7
d_gene: TRBD1
CDR3aa: CASSLEGQGTSYEQYF
CDR3nt: TGCGCCAGCAGCTTGGAGGGACAGGGGACCTCCTACGAGCAGTACTTC

v_gene: TRBV18
abundance: -
j_gene: TRBJ1-1
d_gene: TRBD1
CDR3aa: CASSPQDRAEAFF
CDR3nt: TGTGCCAGCTCACCACAGGACAGGGCTGAAGCTTTCTTT

v_gene: TRBV10-1
abundance: few
j_gene: TRBJ2-3
d_gene: -
CDR3aa: CASSEWGHTDTQYF
CDR3nt: TGCGCCAGCAGTGAATGGGGCCACACAGATACGCAGTATTTT

v_gene: TRBV6-5
abundance: -
j_gene: TRBJ2-3
d_gene: TRBD1
CDR3aa: CASRQDRGGDTQYF
CDR3nt: TGTGCCAGCAGGCAGGACAGGGGTGGAGATACGCAGTATTTT

v_gene: TRBV19
abundance: -
j_gene: TRBJ2-3
d_gene: TRBD2
CDR3aa: CASSIIPGGTTDTQYF
CDR3nt: TGTGCCAGTAGTATAATTCCGGGGGGGACCACAGATACGCAGTATTTT

v_gene: TRBV30
abundance: -
j_gene: TRBJ1-6
d_gene: -
CDR3aa: CAWSDLSNSPLHF
CDR3nt: TGTGCCTGGAGTGACCTATCAAATTCACCCCTCCACTTT

v_gene: TRBV30
abundance: -
j_gene: TRBJ2-2
d_gene: -
CDR3aa: CAWRPAWGRGKSTGELFF
CDR3nt: TGTGCCTGGAGACCTGCTTGGGGCCGGGGGAAGAGCACCGGGGAGCTGTTTTTT

v_gene: TRBV6-1
abundance: -
j_gene: TRBJ2-1
d_gene: TRBD2
CDR3aa: CASSETSGGYGDEQFF
CDR3nt: TGTGCCAGCAGTGAGACTAGCGGGGGGTATGGGGATGAGCAGTTCTTC

v_gene: TRBV5-1
abundance: -
j_gene: TRBJ1-2
d_gene: TRBD1
CDR3aa: CASTDRNNGYTF
CDR3nt: TGCGCCAGCACGGACAGGAACAATGGCTACACCTTC

v_gene: TRBV7-2
abundance: -
j_gene: TRBJ1-1
d_gene: -
CDR3aa: CASSPPDTEAFF
CDR3nt: TGTGCCAGCAGCCCCCCCGACACTGAAGCTTTCTTT

v_gene: TRBV6-5
abundance: -
j_gene: TRBJ2-1
d_gene: -
CDR3aa: CASSYSRQGNEQFF
CDR3nt: TGTGCCAGCAGTTACTCACGGCAGGGCAATGAGCAGTTCTTC

v_gene: TRBV6-1
abundance: -
j_gene: TRBJ2-1
d_gene: -
CDR3aa: CASKSGFNSYNEQFF
CDR3nt: TGTGCCAGCAAGAGCGGGTTTAACTCCTACAATGAGCAGTTCTTC

v_gene: TRBV1
abundance: -
j_gene: TRBJ2-7
d_gene: -
CDR3aa: CTSSQAGTSEYEQYF
CDR3nt: TGCACCAGCAGCCAAGCCGGGACTAGCGAATACGAGCAGTACTTC

v_gene: TRBV5-1
abundance: -
j_gene: TRBJ2-3
d_gene: TRBD2
CDR3aa: CASSREGLPSTDTQYF
CDR3nt: TGCGCCAGCAGCCGGGAGGGCCTTCCTAGCACAGATACGCAGTATTTT

v_gene: TRBV25-1
abundance: -
j_gene: TRBJ1-1
d_gene: -
CDR3aa: CASSPHGPLMNTEAFF
CDR3nt: TGTGCCAGCAGCCCCCATGGGCCTCTAATGAACACTGAAGCTTTCTTT

v_gene: TRBV27
abundance: -
j_gene: TRBJ2-7
d_gene: TRBD1
CDR3aa: CASSLGRGQGRYEQYF
CDR3nt: TGTGCCAGCAGCTTAGGAAGAGGACAGGGAAGGTACGAGCAGTACTTC

v_gene: TRBV10-3
abundance: -
j_gene: TRBJ1-3
d_gene: -
CDR3aa: CAIRDDPGREVYTIYF
CDR3nt: TGTGCCATCAGGGACGATCCGGGAAGGGAAGTCTACACCATATATTTT

v_gene: TRBV11-3
abundance: -
j_gene: TRBJ2-7
d_gene: -
CDR3aa: CASSPDPGTSSEQYF
CDR3nt: TGTGCCAGCAGCCCAGATCCGGGAACCTCATCCGAGCAGTACTTC

v_gene: TRBV2
abundance: -
j_gene: TRBJ2-3
d_gene: TRBD2
CDR3aa: CASGTSGVTDTQYF
CDR3nt: TGTGCCAGCGGGACTAGCGGGGTTACAGATACGCAGTATTTT

v_gene: TRBV7-9
abundance: few
j_gene: TRBJ2-7
d_gene: TRBD2
CDR3aa: CASNSAGDYEQYF
CDR3nt: TGTGCCAGCAATTCGGCGGGGGACTACGAGCAGTACTTC

v_gene: TRBV2
abundance: -
j_gene: TRBJ1-1
d_gene: -
CDR3aa: CASSPTLLTEAFF
CDR3nt: TGTGCCAGCAGCCCTACCTTGCTCACTGAAGCTTTCTTT

v_gene: TRBV4-1
abundance: few
j_gene: TRBJ2-3
d_gene: TRBD2
CDR3aa: CASSQVLGTSPATQYF
CDR3nt: TGCGCCAGCAGCCAAGTATTGGGGACTAGTCCCGCTACGCAGTATTTT

v_gene: TRBV7-9
abundance: -
j_gene: TRBJ2-2
d_gene: -
CDR3aa: CASSSSRESTGELFF
CDR3nt: TGTGCCAGCAGCTCTTCGAGGGAATCCACCGGGGAGCTGTTTTTT

v_gene: TRBV19
abundance: -
j_gene: TRBJ1-4
d_gene: -
CDR3aa: CASSNGWAANEKLFF
CDR3nt: TGTGCCAGTAGTAATGGGTGGGCCGCTAATGAAAAACTGTTTTTT

v_gene: TRBV5-6
abundance: -
j_gene: TRBJ2-5
d_gene: -
CDR3aa: CASGGGARETQYF
CDR3nt: TGTGCCAGCGGCGGCGGGGCGCGGGAGACCCAGTACTTC

v_gene: TRBV30
abundance: -
j_gene: TRBJ1-5
d_gene: TRBD1
CDR3aa: CAWSVRAGGFYSNQPQHF
CDR3nt: TGTGCCTGGAGTGTACGGGCAGGGGGATTTTATAGCAATCAGCCCCAGCATTTT

v_gene: TRBV7-2
abundance: -
j_gene: TRBJ2-1
d_gene: TRBD2
CDR3aa: CASSLVAVAGGPNEQFF
CDR3nt: TGTGCCAGCAGCTTAGTCGCAGTAGCGGGAGGGCCAAATGAGCAGTTCTTC

v_gene: TRBV7-9
abundance: few
j_gene: TRBJ1-6
d_gene: -
CDR3aa: CASSLEGWGSPLHF
CDR3nt: TGTGCCAGCAGCTTGGAGGGCTGGGGTTCACCCCTCCACTTT

v_gene: TRBV28
abundance: -
j_gene: TRBJ2-1
d_gene: TRBD1
CDR3aa: CASTIGGGSYNEQFF
CDR3nt: TGTGCCAGCACCATAGGGGGCGGATCCTACAATGAGCAGTTCTTC

v_gene: TRBV11-3
abundance: -
j_gene: TRBJ2-2
d_gene: -
CDR3aa: CASSLGGAGELFF
CDR3nt: TGTGCCAGCAGCTTAGGAGGAGCCGGGGAGCTGTTTTTT

v_gene: TRBV29-1
abundance: -
j_gene: TRBJ2-7
d_gene: -
CDR3aa: CSVESGSYEQYF
CDR3nt: TGCAGCGTTGAGAGCGGCTCCTACGAGCAGTACTTC

v_gene: TRBV6-6
abundance: -
j_gene: TRBJ1-5
d_gene: -
CDR3aa: CASSPRSAQEPQHF
CDR3nt: TGTGCCAGCAGTCCCCGCTCGGCCCAGGAGCCCCAGCATTTT

v_gene: TRBV6-4
abundance: -
j_gene: TRBJ2-3
d_gene: TRBD2
CDR3aa: CASSRSGGAIDTQYF
CDR3nt: TGTGCCAGCAGCCGTAGCGGGGGGGCCATAGATACGCAGTATTTT

v_gene: TRBV4-1
abundance: -
j_gene: TRBJ2-3
d_gene: -
CDR3aa: CASSQDPTGDTQYF
CDR3nt: TGCGCCAGCAGCCAAGATCCGACGGGAGATACGCAGTATTTT

v_gene: TRBV4-1
abundance: -
j_gene: TRBJ1-4
d_gene: -
CDR3aa: CASSQGVDSNEKLFF
CDR3nt: TGCGCCAGCAGCCAAGGAGTTGACAGTAATGAAAAACTGTTTTTT

v_gene: TRBV4-3
abundance: -
j_gene: TRBJ2-1
d_gene: -
CDR3aa: CASSQDAGLTYNEQFF
CDR3nt: TGCGCCAGCAGCCAAGATGCGGGGCTAACCTACAATGAGCAGTTCTTC

v_gene: TRBV5-1
abundance: -
j_gene: TRBJ1-2
d_gene: TRBD1
CDR3aa: CASSLAGGAGYGYTF
CDR3nt: TGCGCCAGCAGCTTGGCAGGGGGCGCGGGGTATGGCTACACCTTC

v_gene: TRBV9
abundance: -
j_gene: TRBJ2-1
d_gene: -
CDR3aa: CASSGHSNEQFF
CDR3nt: TGTGCCAGCAGCGGCCACAGTAATGAGCAGTTCTTC

v_gene: TRBV9
abundance: -
j_gene: TRBJ1-2
d_gene: -
CDR3aa: CASSDGGIGYTF
CDR3nt: TGTGCCAGCAGCGACGGGGGGATTGGCTACACCTTC

v_gene: TRBV11-2
abundance: -
j_gene: TRBJ2-1
d_gene: TRBD2
CDR3aa: CASSFLAGGRGNEQFF
CDR3nt: TGTGCCAGCAGCTTCTTAGCGGGGGGAAGGGGCAATGAGCAGTTCTTC

v_gene: TRBV6-5
abundance: once
j_gene: TRBJ1-2
d_gene: TRBD1
CDR3aa: CASSFDRGGYTF
CDR3nt: TGTGCCAGCAGTTTCGACAGGGGAGGCTACACCTTC

v_gene: TRBV5-5
abundance: -
j_gene: TRBJ2-2
d_gene: -
CDR3aa: CASSYDLTGELFF
CDR3nt: TGTGCCAGCAGCTACGACTTGACCGGGGAGCTGTTTTTT

v_gene: TRBV20-1
abundance: -
j_gene: TRBJ2-6
d_gene: -
CDR3aa: CSARSGYVLTF
CDR3nt: TGCAGTGCTAGGTCGGGATACGTCCTGACTTTC

v_gene: TRBV5-8
abundance: -
j_gene: TRBJ2-5
d_gene: -
CDR3aa: CASSLASSEGETQYF
CDR3nt: TGTGCCAGCAGCTTGGCCTCGTCTGAGGGAGAGACCCAGTACTTC

v_gene: TRBV15
abundance: -
j_gene: TRBJ1-5
d_gene: TRBD1
CDR3aa: CATSRDQPQGAAQPQHF
CDR3nt: TGTGCCACCAGCAGAGATCAACCCCAGGGGGCGGCTCAGCCCCAGCATTTT

v_gene: TRBV30
abundance: once
j_gene: TRBJ2-7
d_gene: -
CDR3aa: CAWGGLPKPYEQYF
CDR3nt: TGTGCCTGGGGGGGCCTTCCCAAGCCCTACGAGCAGTACTTC

v_gene: TRBV9
abundance: once
j_gene: TRBJ1-6
d_gene: -
CDR3aa: CASSVGRVNSPLHF
CDR3nt: TGTGCCAGCAGCGTAGGACGGGTCAATTCACCCCTCCACTTT

v_gene: TRBV13
abundance: -
j_gene: TRBJ2-2
d_gene: -
CDR3aa: CASSKAASSNTGELFF
CDR3nt: TGTGCCAGCAGCAAGGCGGCCAGCTCGAACACCGGGGAGCTGTTTTTT

v_gene: TRBV6-6
abundance: once
j_gene: TRBJ2-1
d_gene: -
CDR3aa: CASSYSASRGNEQFF
CDR3nt: TGTGCCAGCAGTTATTCGGCTAGTCGGGGCAATGAGCAGTTCTTC

v_gene: TRBV10-3
abundance: once
j_gene: TRBJ1-3
d_gene: -
CDR3aa: CAISAQGNGNTIYF
CDR3nt: TGTGCCATCAGTGCCCAGGGCAATGGAAACACCATATATTTT

v_gene: TRBV9
abundance: once
j_gene: TRBJ2-7
d_gene: -
CDR3aa: CASSRGYEQYF
CDR3nt: TGTGCCAGCAGCCGGGGGTACGAGCAGTACTTC

v_gene: TRBV30
abundance: -
j_gene: TRBJ1-5
d_gene: -
CDR3aa: CAWSSKGGGKGSNQPQHF
CDR3nt: TGTGCCTGGAGCTCGAAGGGGGGGGGCAAGGGGAGCAATCAGCCCCAGCATTTT

v_gene: TRBV6-5
abundance: -
j_gene: TRBJ2-1
d_gene: TRBD2
CDR3aa: CASSSGGDNEQFF
CDR3nt: TGTGCCAGCAGTAGCGGGGGGGACAATGAGCAGTTCTTC

v_gene: TRBV12-5
abundance: -
j_gene: TRBJ2-5
d_gene: -
CDR3aa: CASGFWYRNNQETQYF
CDR3nt: TGTGCTAGTGGCTTTTGGTACAGGAATAATCAAGAGACCCAGTACTTC

v_gene: TRBV5-1
abundance: once
j_gene: TRBJ2-5
d_gene: -
CDR3aa: CASSRMFQEEQETQYF
CDR3nt: TGCGCCAGCAGCCGGATGTTTCAGGAAGAGCAAGAGACCCAGTACTTC

v_gene: TRBV5-1
abundance: once
j_gene: TRBJ1-2
d_gene: TRBD1
CDR3aa: CASSNRQGGYGYTF
CDR3nt: TGCGCCAGCAGCAACAGACAGGGCGGCTATGGCTACACCTTC